Shown below are 22 T cell receptor beta chains from a single sample sequenced in a study of T cell responses to AZD1222 COVID-19 vaccine. Some clones are missing from TCRdb's copy, which holds only in-frame ones; the method was immunoSEQ multiplex PCR. In the table there are about 140,000 clones, approximately 90% of which are singletons. Sample: peripheral blood, taken 28 days after the second AZD1222 dose. The receptor set was obtained from an adult who received the AZD1222 COVID-19 vaccine.

The chain employs TRBV7-3 and TRBJ2-3, with TRBD2 matching over 8 bases. CDR1 and CDR2 from the germline V gene are SGHTA and FQGTGA. CDR3 length equals 17 residues. Germline trimming cut 3 bases from V and 3 bases from J; bases unmatched to any gene: 11. The CDR3 coding sequence is TGTGCCAGCAGCTTTAGCGGGGCGGGGGTGAGGACAGATACGCAGTATTTT. It encodes CASSFSGAGVRTDTQYF.

The chain combines TRBV11-3 with TRBJ1-1; no definite D call. The V end was cut by 2 bases, the J end by 1 base, with 11 bases between. Germline loops: CDR1 SGHNT, CDR2 YENEEA. CDR3 length equals 15 residues. CDR3 amino acids: CASSLSGLTNTEAFF. CDR3 bases: TGTGCCAGCAGCTTAAGCGGACTGACGAACACTGAAGCTTTCTTT.

V is TRBV6-6 and J is TRBJ1-1, with D unresolved. V lost 2 bases to trimming and J lost 5 bases, with 15 bases between them. CDR1 MNHNY and CDR2 SVGAGI come from the germline V gene (reference sequence). The CDR3 extends over 15 amino acids. The CDR3 spells CASSYLTYEGTEAFF. The CDR3, as DNA: TGTGCCAGCAGTTACCTAACATACGAAGGGACTGAAGCTTTCTTT.

This chain uses TRBV12-3 or TRBV12-4 with TRBJ1-2; a possible D gene is TRBD1 (5 bases). The V end was cut by 1 base, the J end by 7 bases, with 10 bases between. The CDR3 covers 13 residues. The CDR3 DNA is TGTGCCAGCAGTTTAGGGGGCCGGGGTGGCTACACCTTC. This translates into CASSLGGRGGYTF.

This sequence joins TRBV5-6 and TRBJ2-3; possibly TRBD2 for D (5 bases). Germline CDR1 and CDR2: SGHDT and YYEEEE. The V end was cut by 0 bases, the J end by 4 bases, with 9 bases between. CDR3 size: 14 residues. CDR3 bases: TGTGCCAGCAGCTTGGTAGGGAGCGCAGATACGCAGTATTTT. This gives the protein CASSLVGSADTQYF.

This chain uses TRBV5-4 with TRBJ1-4; D is ambiguous. The CDR3 loop spans 13 amino acids. V was clipped by 4 bases and J by 2 bases, with 6 bases between them. From germline, CDR1 is SGHNT and CDR2 YYREEE (reference sequence). This CDR3 reads CASSPRTNEKLFF. The CDR3 DNA is TGTGCCAGCAGCCCGCGTACTAATGAAAAACTGTTTTTT. Together with reference TRBV5-4 and TRBJ1-4, the CDR3 gives the full variable domain: ETGVTQSPTHLIKTRGQQVTLRCSSQSGHNTVSWYQQALGQGPQFIFQYYREEENGRGNFPPRFSGLQFPNYSSELNVNALELDDSALYLCASSPRTNEKLFFGSGTQLSVL.

J is TRBJ2-7 and V is TRBV4-1; 10 nucleotides agree with TRBD1. CDR3 length equals 14 residues. Trimming took 5 bases from V and 4 from J; bases not matched to a gene: 5. From germline, CDR1 is MGHRA and CDR2 YSYEKL. The CDR3 DNA reads as TGCGCCAGCAGCGAACCGGGACAGGGGTACGAGCAGTACTTC. Protein: CASSEPGQGYEQYF.

This chain joins TRBV7-8 and TRBJ2-3; 8 positions match TRBD2. The V segment lost 2 bases and the J segment 2 bases; nucleotides outside the gene matches: 3. The CDR3 consists of 15 residues. The germline V gene has CDR1 SGHVS and CDR2 FQNEAQ. The CDR3 spells CASSLLAGFTDTQYF. The DNA of the CDR3 is TGTGCCAGCAGCTTACTAGCGGGCTTCACAGATACGCAGTATTTT.

This clone was detected only a few times. The genes are TRBV12-5 and TRBJ2-5; a possible D gene is TRBD1 (5 bases). V was cut by 5 bases and J by 7 bases, with 14 bases left in between. The CDR3 contains 13 residues. Germline V gives CDR1 LGHNT, CDR2 FRNRAP. The CDR3 DNA sequence: TGTGCTAGTGGTCCCTCAGGGTTAGGGACCCAGTACTTC. Translation: CASGPSGLGTQYF.

V gene TRBV19 combines with J gene TRBJ2-5; D is possibly TRBD2 (6 bases). From germline, CDR1 is LNHDA and CDR2 SQIVND (reference sequence). The CDR3 has 15 amino acids. The ends were cut back, 4 bases at V and 1 base at J, with 13 bases in the middle. As DNA, the CDR3 is TGTGCCAGTAGTACACTGGGGACTTTCCAAGAGACCCAGTACTTC. Its translation: CASSTLGTFQETQYF.

The rearrangement uses TRBV5-6 and TRBJ1-6, with D possibly matching TRBD1 (5 bases). Trimming removed 2 bases at V and 10 bases at J, with 22 bases between. This CDR3 contains 17 residues. Germline CDR1 is SGHDT and CDR2 is YYEEEE. In nucleotides, the CDR3 is TGTGCCAGCAGCTTCTATCCCGGGGGTGGGTACGGCTCACCCCTCCACTTT. Its protein product is CASSFYPGGGYGSPLHF.

This chain connects TRBV28 to TRBJ2-2; D is perhaps TRBD1 (6 bases). From germline, CDR1 is MDHEN and CDR2 SYDVKM. Deletions cut 6 bases from V and 1 base from J, with 9 bases between. The CDR3 is 14 amino acids. The CDR3 sequence: CASRWGQNTGELFF. The DNA of the CDR3 is TGTGCCAGCAGGTGGGGACAGAACACCGGGGAGCTGTTTTTT.

There are a few counts of this clone. V is TRBV6-5 and J is TRBJ1-2, with TRBD1 matching 9 bases. The J segment lost 4 bases and the V segment lost 6 bases, leaving 6 bases of the junction unmatched. The CDR3 totals 14 residues. Germline values: CDR1 MNHEY, CDR2 SVGAGI. The CDR3, as DNA: TGTGCCAGCAGCCCACAGGGGGCCTTCTATGGCTACACCTTC. It specifies CASSPQGAFYGYTF.

The rearrangement uses TRBV11-2 and TRBJ2-5; TRBD2 agrees at 9 bases. The CDR3 is 16 residues long. Trimming removed 1 base from V and 5 bases from J; junction bases left unmatched: 8. CDR1 and CDR2 from the germline V gene are SGHAT and FQNNGV. Here the CDR3 DNA reads TGTGCCAGCAGCTTAGTAAGCGGGGGGAATGGGGAGACCCAGTACTTC. Amino acid sequence: CASSLVSGGNGETQYF. Full variable domain (outside the CDR3, taken from reference TRBV11-2 and TRBJ2-5): EAGVAQSPRYKIIEKRQSVAFWCNPISGHATLYWYQQILGQGPKLLIQFQNNGVVDDSQLPKDRFSAERLKGVDSTLKIQPAKLEDSAVYLCASSLVSGGNGETQYFGPGTRLLVL.

V gene TRBV7-2 combines with J gene TRBJ1-3, with D unclear. This CDR3 contains 14 residues. Deletions cut 3 bases from V and 0 bases from J, with 6 bases between. CDR1 is SGHTA, CDR2 FQGNSA, per germline. The DNA for the CDR3 is TGTGCCAGCAGCTTTTACAGCTCTGGAAACACCATATATTTT. Translated, it gives CASSFYSSGNTIYF.

V gene TRBV19 combines with J gene TRBJ1-5, with D hard to call. Trimming took off 3 bases at V and 4 bases at J, with 10 bases between the two ends. The CDR3 sequence is 14 residues long. The germline gives CDR1 LNHDA, CDR2 SQIVND (reference sequence). CDR3 sequence: CASSIPNPNQPQHF. The CDR3 coding sequence is TGTGCCAGTAGTATTCCCAACCCGAATCAGCCCCAGCATTTT.

The chain couples TRBV11-2 to TRBJ2-7, with TRBD1 as a possible D gene (6 bases). Germline CDR1 reads SGHAT; CDR2 reads FQNNGV. The CDR3 runs 15 residues. The V and J ends lost 1 base and 2 bases respectively, with 12 bases between them. The CDR3 loop reads CASSLGLGQTYEQYF. For the CDR3, the DNA is TGTGCCAGCAGCTTAGGGTTAGGACAGACCTACGAGCAGTACTTC.

V usage is TRBV4-1 and J usage is TRBJ2-4; the match to TRBD1 covers 7 bases. The germline V gene has CDR1 MGHRA and CDR2 YSYEKL. CDR3 length equals 17 residues. Losses at the gene ends were 2 bases for V and 0 bases for J; bases not matched to a gene: 7. The CDR3 region is CASSQPMTGLAKNIQYF. The CDR3 DNA reads as TGCGCCAGCAGCCAACCTATGACAGGGCTAGCCAAAAACATTCAGTACTTC.

The chain links TRBV19 to TRBJ2-1; possibly TRBD1 for D (5 bases). Trimming pared 3 bases from V and 7 bases from J, leaving 16 bases between. The germline CDR1 and CDR2 sequences are LNHDA and SQIVND (reference sequence). The CDR3 contains 15 residues. CDR3 nucleotides: TGTGCCAGTAGTATTCGCGTCCAGGGTAGGAATGAGCAGTTCTTC. Residues: CASSIRVQGRNEQFF.

This sequence joins TRBV4-1 and TRBJ1-1; 7 bases map to TRBD1. The CDR3 covers 15 residues. Germline V gene sequence: CDR1 MGHRA, CDR2 YSYEKL. The V and J ends lost 2 bases and 5 bases, in that order; junction bases with no gene match: 8. CDR3 DNA sequence: TGCGCCAGCAGCCAATATTCCGACAGGGTGACTGAAGCTTTCTTT. This codes for CASSQYSDRVTEAFF.

With regard to this clone: One end of the junction fails to match germline, which may point to a read error. This chain joins TRBV6-1 and TRBJ2-5; D call uncertain. The V gene's germline CDR1 is MNHNS and CDR2 SASEGT. CDR3 length: 11 amino acids. The CDR3 protein is CASSEKTAPHF. The CDR3 DNA sequence: TGTGCCAGCAGTGAAAAGACCGCCCCCCACTTC.

J is TRBJ2-1 and V is TRBV24-1, with 9 positions matching TRBD1. V trimming: 4 bases; J trimming: 3 bases; junction bases outside the gene matches: 6. CDR1 and CDR2 from the germline V gene are KGHDR and SFDVKD. This CDR3 is 16 amino acids long. CDR3 protein: CATSDIQGAYYNEQFF. The CDR3 DNA reads TGTGCCACCAGTGACATACAGGGGGCCTACTACAATGAGCAGTTCTTC.